This record concerns one T cell receptor beta chain sequence. The antigen remains unidentified. This entry belongs to a study of cytomegalovirus exposure and HLA in healthy donors. Background on the study: Findings of an earlier analysis included 110 million or so unique TCR beta sequences from 200 million or so T cells. Study findings and constraints: Certain indistinguishable V segments, among them TRBV6-2 and TRBV6-3, were excluded.

The study ran its PCR with 60 Vbeta and 13 Jbeta primers. Original processing methods: Tens of millions of unique TCR beta chains, roughly 11 million of them shared, were counted by a later analysis. The data were produced by immunoSEQ multiplex PCR, yet TCRdb's version contains in-frame clones alone and is incomplete. D and trimming come from the DNA, and the V and J calls and clone size come from that table. The table records 200,000 to 250,000 clones, over 70% of them present only once. Germline loops: CDR1 SGHRS, CDR2 YFSETQ. The V and J ends lost 3 bases and 0 bases, in that order; junction bases with no gene match: 9. The CDR3 spans 16 residues.

The chain joins TRBV5-1 to TRBJ2-7; 7 nucleotides match TRBD1. Input material: PBMCs. The source is a woman in her sixties or seventies in good health and CMV-seropositive. CDR3 in DNA: TGCGCCAGCAGCTCGGCCGAACAGGGGTACTCCTACGAGCAGTACTTC. Protein sequence: CASSSAEQGYSYEQYF.